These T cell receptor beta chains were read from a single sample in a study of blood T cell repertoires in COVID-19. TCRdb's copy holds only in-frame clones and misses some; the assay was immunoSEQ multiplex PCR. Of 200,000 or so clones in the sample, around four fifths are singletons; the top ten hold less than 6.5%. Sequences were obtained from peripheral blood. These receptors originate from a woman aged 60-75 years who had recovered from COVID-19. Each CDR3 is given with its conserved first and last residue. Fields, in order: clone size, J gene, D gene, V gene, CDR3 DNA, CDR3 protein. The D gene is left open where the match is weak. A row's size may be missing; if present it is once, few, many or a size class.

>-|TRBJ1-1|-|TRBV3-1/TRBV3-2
TGTGCCAGCGCCCGGGAGGGTTGGGCTTTCTTT
CASAREGWAFF
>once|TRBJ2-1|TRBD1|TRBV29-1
TGCAGCGCCAAGACAGGGTACGAGGGGGATGAGCAGTTCTTC
CSAKTGYEGDEQFF
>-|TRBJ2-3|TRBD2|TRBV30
TGTGCCTGGACGGGACTAGCGGGGGGTGGCGCAGATACGCAGTATTTT
CAWTGLAGGGADTQYF
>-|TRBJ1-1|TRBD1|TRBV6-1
TGTGCCAGCAGCATGACAGGGACGGGGAACACTGAAGCTTTCTTT
CASSMTGTGNTEAFF
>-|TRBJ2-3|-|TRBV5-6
TGTGCCAGCAGCCTCGGGAATACGCAGTATTTT
CASSLGNTQYF
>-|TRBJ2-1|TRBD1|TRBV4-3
TGCGCCAGCAGCCCGTACAGGGGGCGGACCGATGAGCAGTTCTTC
CASSPYRGRTDEQFF
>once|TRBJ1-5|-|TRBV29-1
TGCAGCGTTAAGGACAATAGCAATCAGCCCCAGCATTTT
CSVKDNSNQPQHF
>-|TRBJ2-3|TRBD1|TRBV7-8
TGTGCCAGCAGAAAATCCCGGACAGGGTATTCGGATACGCAGTATTTT
CASRKSRTGYSDTQYF
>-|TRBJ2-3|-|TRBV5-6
TGTGCCAGCAGCTTGGGTCCCGGAGCTAGCACAGATACGCAGTATTTT
CASSLGPGASTDTQYF
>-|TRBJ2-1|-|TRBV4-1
TGCGCCAGCAGCCAAGATTCTTTTGGCTATGAGCAGTTCTTC
CASSQDSFGYEQFF
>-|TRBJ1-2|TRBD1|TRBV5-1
TGCGCCAGCAGCCTACAGGGGCCAGATGGCTACACCTTC
CASSLQGPDGYTF
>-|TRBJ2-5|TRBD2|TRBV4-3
TGCGCCAGCAGCCAAGTTGCGGGGGGTGGAGAGACCCAGTACTTC
CASSQVAGGGETQYF
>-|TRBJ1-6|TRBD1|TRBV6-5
TGTGCCAGCAAAAGTGAGACAGGGGAATATTCACCCCTCCACTTT
CASKSETGEYSPLHF
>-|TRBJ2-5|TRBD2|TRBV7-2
TGTGCCAGCAGCTTTCGACTAGCGGGGGAGGGAGAGACCCAGTACTTC
CASSFRLAGEGETQYF
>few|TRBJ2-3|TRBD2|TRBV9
TGTGCCAGCAGCGCCGGGACTAGCGGGGGCCGCACAGATACGCAGTATTTT
CASSAGTSGGRTDTQYF
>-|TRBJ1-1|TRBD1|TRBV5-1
TGCGCCAGCAGCTCTCTGACAGGGGGGCAACACACTGAAGCTTTCTTT
CASSSLTGGQHTEAFF
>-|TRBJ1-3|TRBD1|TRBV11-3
TGTGCCAGCAGCCGCTGGACAGGGCCTGGAAACACCATATATTTT
CASSRWTGPGNTIYF
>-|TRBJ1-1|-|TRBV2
TGTGCCAGCAGTGCAGTCCTGAACACTGAAGCTTTCTTT
CASSAVLNTEAFF
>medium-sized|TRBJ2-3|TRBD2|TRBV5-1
TGCGCCAGCAGCTTGGCTCCTAGCGGGACTAGCACAGATACGCAGTATTTT
CASSLAPSGTSTDTQYF
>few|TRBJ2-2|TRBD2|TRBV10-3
TGTGCCGCACGGGGGGGACTTGAGAACACCGGGGAGCTGTTTTTT
CAARGGLENTGELFF
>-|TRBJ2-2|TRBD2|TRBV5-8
TGTGCCAGCAGCTTAATCAACGGGGGGTCCTACACCGGGGAGCTGTTTTTT
CASSLINGGSYTGELFF
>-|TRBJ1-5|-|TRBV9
TGTGCCAGCAGCCAAAGCCCGGGAGGTCAGCCCCAGCATTTT
CASSQSPGGQPQHF
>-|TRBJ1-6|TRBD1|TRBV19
TGTGCCAGTAGTATTGACAGGGATAATTCACCCCTCCACTTT
CASSIDRDNSPLHF
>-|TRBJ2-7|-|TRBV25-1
TGTGCCAGCAGTGAACAGCCGGAGTACGAGCAGTACTTC
CASSEQPEYEQYF
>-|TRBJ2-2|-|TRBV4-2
TGTGCCAGCAGCCCCGGGTCGAACACCGGGGAGCTGTTTTTT
CASSPGSNTGELFF
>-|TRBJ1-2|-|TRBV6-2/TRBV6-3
TGTGCCAGCAGTCTTACGGACCCGGACAGAGCTAACTATGGCTACACCTTC
CASSLTDPDRANYGYTF
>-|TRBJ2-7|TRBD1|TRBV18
TGTGCCAGCTCTCCCGGACAGGTCAGCTACGAGCAGTACTTC
CASSPGQVSYEQYF
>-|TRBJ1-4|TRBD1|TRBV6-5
TGTGCCAGCAGCTCAGGGACAGCCGATGAAAAACTGTTTTTT
CASSSGTADEKLFF
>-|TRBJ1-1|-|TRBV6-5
TGTGCCAGCAGTAATCAGGGGTACTCTGAAGCTTTCTTT
CASSNQGYSEAFF
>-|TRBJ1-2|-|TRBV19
TGTGCCAGTAGTTGGCCAGGGGACTATGGCTACACCTTC
CASSWPGDYGYTF
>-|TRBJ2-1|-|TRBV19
TGTGCCAGTAGTGGGGCGGGGCCATACAATGAGCAGTTCTTC
CASSGAGPYNEQFF
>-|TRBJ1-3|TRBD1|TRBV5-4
TGTGCCAGCAGCCGGGGACAGGGGGGCTCTGGAAACACCATATATTTT
CASSRGQGGSGNTIYF
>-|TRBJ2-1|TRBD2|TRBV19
TGTGCCAGTAGTTCCCCGGGACTAGTTAATGAGCAGTTCTTC
CASSSPGLVNEQFF
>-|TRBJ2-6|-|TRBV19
TGTGCCAGTAGTATGTTAGCAGGGGTTGACTCTGGGGCCAACGTCCTGACTTTC
CASSMLAGVDSGANVLTF
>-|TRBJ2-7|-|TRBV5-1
TGCGCCAGCAGCTTGTATGTGGGGCGGGGGCCGGGGGACGAGCAGTACTTC
CASSLYVGRGPGDEQYF
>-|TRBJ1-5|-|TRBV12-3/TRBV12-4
TGTGCCAGCAGTTTAGCGCCGGGGAGGCCCCAGCATTTT
CASSLAPGRPQHF
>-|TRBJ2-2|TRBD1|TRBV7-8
TGTGCCAGCAGCTTCCCGGGACAGGGCGTTAGCGGGGAGCTGTTTTTT
CASSFPGQGVSGELFF
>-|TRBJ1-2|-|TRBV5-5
TGTGCCAGCAGCCAAGCCCCTCGGGGGGCCTATGGCTACACCTTC
CASSQAPRGAYGYTF
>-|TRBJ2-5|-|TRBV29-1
TGCAGCGTTGATGGCCGAGAGACCCAGTACTTC
CSVDGRETQYF
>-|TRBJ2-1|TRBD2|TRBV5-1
TGCGCCAGCAGCTTGGGAGCGGGGGGCGCATACAATGAGCAGTTCTTC
CASSLGAGGAYNEQFF
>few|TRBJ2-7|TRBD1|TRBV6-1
TGTGCCAGCAGTGTTAACAGGGGGCTTATAACCTACGAGCAGTACTTC
CASSVNRGLITYEQYF
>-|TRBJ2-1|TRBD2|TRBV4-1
TGCGCCAGCAGCCAAGTGGCGGGGGGGTTCTACAATGAGCAGTTCTTC
CASSQVAGGFYNEQFF
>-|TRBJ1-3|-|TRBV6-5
TGTGCCAGCAGTCGGGGCTCTGGAAACACCATATATTTT
CASSRGSGNTIYF
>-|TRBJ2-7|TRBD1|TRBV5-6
TGTGCCAGCACCTCTAAGGGACAGGGAGTCTACGAGCAGTACTTC
CASTSKGQGVYEQYF
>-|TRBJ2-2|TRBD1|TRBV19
TGTGCCAGTAGTATAGTTGACAGGGCCACCGGGGAGCTGTTTTTT
CASSIVDRATGELFF
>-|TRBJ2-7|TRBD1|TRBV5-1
TGCGCCAGCAGCTTGGCCAACAGGGGCGAGCAGTACTTC
CASSLANRGEQYF
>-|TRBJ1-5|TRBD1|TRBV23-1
TGCGCCAGCAGTCAGTCGTCGGACAGGGCAAATTGCAATCAGCCCCAGCATTTT
CASSQSSDRANCNQPQHF
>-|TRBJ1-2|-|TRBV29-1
TGCAGCGTCCGGAGAGGAGGCAACTATGGCTACACCTTC
CSVRRGGNYGYTF
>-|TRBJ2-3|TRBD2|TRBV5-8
TGTGCCAGCAGCTTGGCCCCAGTAGCGGGGACCACAGATACGCAGTATTTT
CASSLAPVAGTTDTQYF
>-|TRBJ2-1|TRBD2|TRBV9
TGTGCCAGCACCCCTCGGACTAGCGGGGAGGGTGAGCAGTTCTTC
CASTPRTSGEGEQFF